This is a list of T cell receptor beta chains from one sample in a study of T cells after yellow fever vaccination. TCRdb called the 5' RACE reads again in MiXCR, with one record for every CDR3 protein. The sample lists about 320,000 distinct CDR3 sequences; around 4.5% were seen once. The starting material was PBMCs, obtained 15 days after the yellow fever booster vaccination. Receptor source: a young man who received the YFV17D yellow fever vaccine. The CDR3 runs from the conserved cysteine through the conserved F or W. D genes are given only for firm matches. Not every row has a clone size; where given, it reads once, few, many or a size class.

abundance	d_gene	j_gene	v_gene	CDR3aa	CDR3nt
-	-	TRBJ1-4	TRBV2	CASRRQGGGKLFF	TGTGCCAGCAGGCGGCAGGGCGGCGGAAAACTGTTTTTT
many	-	TRBJ1-1	TRBV4-1	CASSQGWGTEAFF	TGCGCCAGCAGCCAAGGATGGGGTACTGAAGCTTTCTTT
-	-	TRBJ1-2	TRBV14	CASSQFGGSRDPNYGYTF	TGTGCCAGCAGCCAATTTGGGGGCTCCAGGGATCCTAACTATGGCTACACCTTC
-	-	TRBJ2-3	TRBV6-5	CASSENPTGPATYTQYF	TGTGCCAGCAGTGAAAACCCTACAGGACCGGCCACATATACGCAGTATTTT
few	-	TRBJ1-3	TRBV13	CASILAGGRNTIYF	TGTGCCAGCATCCTGGCGGGGGGTCGAAACACCATATATTTT
-	TRBD1	TRBJ2-2	TRBV4-2	CASSHGTGGTGELFF	TGTGCCAGCAGCCACGGGACAGGGGGAACCGGGGAGCTGTTTTTT
few	TRBD2	TRBJ2-5	TRBV20-1	CSVLSPGTSGTETQYF	TGCAGTGTTTTAAGCCCCGGGACTAGCGGGACCGAGACCCAGTACTTC
many	TRBD1	TRBJ1-2	TRBV15	CATSAPGTGTYGYTF	TGTGCCACCAGCGCCCCCGGGACAGGGACCTATGGCTACACCTTC
many	-	TRBJ2-1	TRBV7-2	CASSARDGEQFF	TGTGCCAGCAGCGCCCGGGACGGTGAGCAGTTCTTC
few	TRBD1	TRBJ1-1	TRBV5-1	CASSPRTGTNTEAFF	TGCGCCAGCAGCCCCAGGACAGGGACGAACACTGAAGCTTTCTTT
few	TRBD1	TRBJ1-4	TRBV29-1	CSVATGTGVGEKLFF	TGCAGCGTCGCAACAGGGACAGGGGTAGGGGAAAAACTGTTTTTT
few	TRBD2	TRBJ2-7	TRBV5-1	CASSPGDSAGGQDGEQYF	TGCGCCAGCAGCCCTGGGGATTCGGCGGGGGGGCAGGATGGCGAGCAGTACTTC
many	-	TRBJ1-2	TRBV20-1	CSARETYGYTF	TGCAGTGCTAGAGAGACGTATGGCTACACCTTC
few	TRBD1	TRBJ2-7	TRBV5-4	CASSTDRGGDEQYF	TGTGCCAGCAGCACGGACAGGGGTGGCGACGAGCAGTACTTC
-	-	TRBJ2-2	TRBV6-5	CATRDNPNTGELFF	TGTGCCACCCGAGACAACCCGAACACCGGGGAGCTGTTTTTT
few	TRBD1	TRBJ2-5	TRBV29-1	CSAGQGGTQYF	TGCAGCGCTGGACAGGGCGGGACCCAGTACTTC
-	-	TRBJ2-5	TRBV10-2	CASRSLAEQETQYF	TGCGCCAGCAGATCTTTAGCGGAACAAGAGACCCAGTACTTC
many	-	TRBJ1-1	TRBV12-3/TRBV12-4	CASSLRNYPEAFF	TGTGCCAGCAGCCTACGTAATTATCCTGAAGCTTTCTTT
many	-	TRBJ2-1	TRBV7-2	CASSPRGRGNEQFF	TGTGCCAGCAGCCCACGTGGCAGGGGCAATGAGCAGTTCTTC
many	-	TRBJ1-2	TRBV4-2	CASSQESGNYGYTF	TGTGCCAGCAGCCAAGAAAGTGGCAACTATGGCTACACCTTC
-	-	TRBJ1-1	TRBV9	CASSVDRNTEAFF	TGTGCCAGCAGCGTAGACAGAAACACTGAAGCTTTCTTT
once	-	TRBJ2-5	TRBV7-7	CASSPTGAGETQYF	TGTGCCAGCAGCCCCACAGGGGCGGGGGAGACCCAGTACTTC
few	-	TRBJ1-3	TRBV9	CASSVAPRAPGNTIYF	TGTGCCAGCAGCGTAGCTCCCAGGGCCCCTGGAAACACCATATATTTT
few	-	TRBJ2-3	TRBV23-1	CASSHGEGTDTQYF	TGCGCCAGCAGTCATGGGGAGGGCACAGATACGCAGTATTTT
-	TRBD1	TRBJ1-6	TRBV6-2/TRBV6-3	CASSYRDRGLVVDSPLHF	TGTGCCAGCAGTTATCGGGACAGGGGCTTGGTTGTGGATTCACCCCTCCACTTT
many	-	TRBJ1-2	TRBV2	CASSEDLGDGGYTF	TGTGCCAGCAGTGAAGATCTGGGGGACGGCGGCTACACCTTC
-	-	TRBJ2-1	TRBV27	CASSRLSFLDEQFF	TGTGCCAGCAGCAGACTATCGTTCCTCGATGAGCAGTTCTTC
many	-	TRBJ2-5	TRBV20-1	CSAILPGMETQYF	TGCAGTGCTATTCTCCCAGGGATGGAGACCCAGTACTTC
-	-	TRBJ1-5	TRBV3-1	CASSLGDIPQPQHF	TGTGCCAGCAGCCTCGGGGACATACCTCAGCCCCAGCATTTT
many	-	TRBJ1-1	TRBV6-5	CASSYRGMNTEAFF	TGTGCCAGCAGTTACAGGGGGATGAACACTGAAGCTTTCTTT
-	-	TRBJ2-2	TRBV5-1	CASNLVPGELFF	TGCGCCAGCAACCTGGTCCCCGGGGAGCTGTTTTTT
-	-	TRBJ1-1	TRBV25-1	CASSPPGQLIYAFF	TGTGCCAGCAGTCCCCCGGGACAATTGATATATGCTTTCTTT
-	-	TRBJ1-1	TRBV7-2	CASSFPYPDTEAFF	TGTGCCAGCAGCTTCCCCTATCCGGACACTGAAGCTTTCTTT
-	-	TRBJ1-5	TRBV4-3	CASSQDLADYSQHF	TGCGCCAGCAGCCAAGATCTCGCGGACTATTCCCAGCATTTT
many	TRBD1	TRBJ1-1	TRBV2	CASRAVHRGGEAFF	TGTGCCAGCAGGGCCGTCCACAGGGGCGGTGAAGCTTTCTTT
-	TRBD2	TRBJ2-3	TRBV5-1	CASSSPSGGADTQYF	TGCGCCAGCAGCTCCCCTAGCGGGGGTGCAGATACGCAGTATTTT
many	-	TRBJ2-7	TRBV4-1	CASSQESVSYEQYF	TGCGCCAGCAGCCAAGAATCCGTTTCCTACGAGCAGTACTTC
few	-	TRBJ2-7	TRBV5-4	CASSKNRGVPGATSYEQYF	TGTGCCAGCAGCAAGAATAGGGGCGTTCCAGGGGCCACCTCCTACGAGCAGTACTTC
many	TRBD1	TRBJ1-4	TRBV9	CASSEGTGASSGEKLFF	TGTGCCAGCAGCGAGGGGACAGGGGCCTCGTCGGGTGAAAAACTGTTTTTT
many	-	TRBJ2-1	TRBV3-1	CASSQLRGSAPLKQFF	TGTGCCAGCAGCCAACTAAGAGGGTCGGCCCCCCTCAAGCAGTTCTTC
many	-	TRBJ2-3	TRBV29-1	CSVVTGSTDTQYF	TGCAGCGTTGTCACGGGTTCCACAGATACGCAGTATTTT
few	-	TRBJ2-5	TRBV21-1	CASSKGHRVGKETQYF	TGTGCCAGCAGCAAAGGCCACAGGGTAGGGAAAGAGACCCAGTACTTC
many	-	TRBJ2-2	TRBV6-5	CASSYSGVVGELFF	TGTGCCAGCAGTTACTCTGGGGTGGTCGGGGAGCTGTTTTTT
-	-	TRBJ1-3	TRBV7-2	CASSLLGNTIYF	TGTGCCAGCAGCTTATTAGGAAACACCATATATTTT
-	-	TRBJ2-3	TRBV5-4	CASSSTPSGYTDTQYF	TGTGCCAGCAGCTCGACCCCAAGCGGGTACACAGATACGCAGTATTTT
-	-	TRBJ1-1	TRBV28	CASNFGEATEAFF	TGTGCCAGCAATTTCGGAGAGGCCACTGAAGCTTTCTTT
many	TRBD1	TRBJ2-1	TRBV4-3	CASGPLGQGGNEQFF	TGCGCCAGCGGGCCGTTGGGACAGGGAGGCAATGAGCAGTTCTTC